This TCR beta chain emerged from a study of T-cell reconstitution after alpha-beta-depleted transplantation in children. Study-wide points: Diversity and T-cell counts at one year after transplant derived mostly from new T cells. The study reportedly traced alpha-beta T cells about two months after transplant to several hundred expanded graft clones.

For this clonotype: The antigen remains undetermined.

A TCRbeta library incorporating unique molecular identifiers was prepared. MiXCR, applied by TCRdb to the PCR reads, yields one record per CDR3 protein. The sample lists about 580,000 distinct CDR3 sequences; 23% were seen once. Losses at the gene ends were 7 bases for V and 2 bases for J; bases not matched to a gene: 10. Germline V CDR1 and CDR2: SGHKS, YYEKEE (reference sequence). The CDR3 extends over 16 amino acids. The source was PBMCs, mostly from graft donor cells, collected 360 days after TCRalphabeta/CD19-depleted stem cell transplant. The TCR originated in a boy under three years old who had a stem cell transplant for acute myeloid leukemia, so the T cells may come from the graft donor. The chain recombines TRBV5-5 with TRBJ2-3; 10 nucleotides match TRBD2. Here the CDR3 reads CASSLAGGPVTDTQYF. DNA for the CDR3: TGTGCCAGCTCATTAGCGGGGGGCCCGGTCACAGATACGCAGTATTTT.